The entry below describes one T cell receptor (beta chain). In the source study's methods: Nucleated cell number was recorded as an estimate derived from reference gene primer amplification. Repertoires were generated with immunoSEQ multiplex PCR, while TCRdb's copy carries only in-frame clones and drops some. The DNA was the basis for D and trimming; V, J and clone size are from that table. Of 200,000 or so clones listed, around four fifths are singletons. The data originate from a study of blood T cell repertoires in COVID-19. Study as a whole: The cDNA or gDNA used as material had been derived from T cells, B-cell-depleted T cells, or PBMCs.

What was sequenced was peripheral blood. The receptor's source is a woman younger than 45 with acute or convalescent COVID-19.

The CDR3 here is CASSGRLAGEETQYF. In nucleotides, the CDR3 is TGTGCCAGCAGCGGTAGACTAGCGGGGGAAGAGACCCAGTACTTC. The chain is built from TRBV6-5 and TRBJ2-5; 12 bases are a match to TRBD2. With 6 bases clipped from V and 3 bases from J, the junction kept 5 bases outside the gene matches. Germline CDR1 is MNHEY and CDR2 is SVGAGI. This CDR3 spans 15 amino acids.